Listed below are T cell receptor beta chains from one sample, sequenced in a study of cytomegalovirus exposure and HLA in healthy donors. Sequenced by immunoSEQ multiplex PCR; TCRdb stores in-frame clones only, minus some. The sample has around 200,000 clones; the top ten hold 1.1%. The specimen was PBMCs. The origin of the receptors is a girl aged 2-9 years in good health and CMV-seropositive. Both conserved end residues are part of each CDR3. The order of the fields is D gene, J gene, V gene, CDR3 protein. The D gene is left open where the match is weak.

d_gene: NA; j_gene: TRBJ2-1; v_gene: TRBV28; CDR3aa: CASSLGLSTYNEQFF
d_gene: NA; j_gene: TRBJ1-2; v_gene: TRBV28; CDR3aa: CASSWGRSPNYGYTF
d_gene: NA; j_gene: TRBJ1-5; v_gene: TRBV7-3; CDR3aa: CASSLTGDQPQHF
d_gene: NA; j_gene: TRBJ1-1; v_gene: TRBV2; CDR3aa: CASSEQEAFF
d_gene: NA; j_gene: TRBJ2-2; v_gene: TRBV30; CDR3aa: CAWRFSGELFF
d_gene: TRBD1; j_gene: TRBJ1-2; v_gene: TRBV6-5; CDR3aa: CASTSFGTDYGYTF
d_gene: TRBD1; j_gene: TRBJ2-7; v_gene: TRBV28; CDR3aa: CASITGAEQYF
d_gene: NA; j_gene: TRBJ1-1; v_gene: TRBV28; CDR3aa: CASSLPYRVLTEAFF
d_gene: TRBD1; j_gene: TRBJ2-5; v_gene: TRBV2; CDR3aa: CASREQGGFEETQYF
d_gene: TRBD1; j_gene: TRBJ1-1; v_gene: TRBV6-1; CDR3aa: CASSDFTGDTEAFF
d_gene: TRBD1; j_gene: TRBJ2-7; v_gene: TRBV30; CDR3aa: CAWSSGTGGDLYEQYF
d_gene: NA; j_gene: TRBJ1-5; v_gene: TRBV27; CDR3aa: CASSLMVTAAYNQPQHF
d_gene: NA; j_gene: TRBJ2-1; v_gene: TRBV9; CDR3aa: CASSAVDYNEQFF
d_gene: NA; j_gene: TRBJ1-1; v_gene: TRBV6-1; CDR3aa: CASSFDRFAAFF
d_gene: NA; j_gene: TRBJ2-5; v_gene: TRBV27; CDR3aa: CASSRYLGGEETQYF
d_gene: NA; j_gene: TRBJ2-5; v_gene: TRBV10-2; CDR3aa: CASRGEQETQYF
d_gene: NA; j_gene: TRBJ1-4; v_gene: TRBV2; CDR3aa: CASTAGGPRTNEKLFF
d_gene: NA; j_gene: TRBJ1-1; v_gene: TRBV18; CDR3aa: CASSPPGQAYTEAFF
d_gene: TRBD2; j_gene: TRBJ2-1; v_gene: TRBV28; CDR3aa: CASSPAGETVYNEQFF
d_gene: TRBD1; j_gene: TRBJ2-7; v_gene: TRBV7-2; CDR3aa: CASSRQGESYEQYF
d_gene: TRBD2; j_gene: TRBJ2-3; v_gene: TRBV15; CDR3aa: CATSRARGAGEPDTQYF
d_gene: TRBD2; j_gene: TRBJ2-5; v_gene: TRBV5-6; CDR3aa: CASSLVAGVGETQYF
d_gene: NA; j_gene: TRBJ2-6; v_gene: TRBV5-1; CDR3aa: CASSQRRDGGSGANVLTF
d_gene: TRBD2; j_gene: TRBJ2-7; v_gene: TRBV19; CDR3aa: CASSPGGSSYEQYF
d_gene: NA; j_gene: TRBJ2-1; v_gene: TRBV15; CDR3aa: CATSRDSSPSYNEQFF
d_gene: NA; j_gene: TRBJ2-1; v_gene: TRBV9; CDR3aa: CASSPPVGLASQGNEQFF
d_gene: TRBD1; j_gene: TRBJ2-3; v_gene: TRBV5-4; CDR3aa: CASSFYDRGEGTDTQYF
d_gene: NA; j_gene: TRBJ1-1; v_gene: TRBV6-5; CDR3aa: CASSSHRAGLNTEAFF
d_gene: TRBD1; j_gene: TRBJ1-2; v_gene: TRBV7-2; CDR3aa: CASSGTGQVGYTF
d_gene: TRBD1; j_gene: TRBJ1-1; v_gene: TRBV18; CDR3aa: CASSSSGTGLLNTEAFF
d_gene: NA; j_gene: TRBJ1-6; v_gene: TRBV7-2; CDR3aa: CASSLVGRGDSPLHF
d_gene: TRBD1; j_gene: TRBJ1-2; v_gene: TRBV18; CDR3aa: CASSPRESVQGANYGYTF
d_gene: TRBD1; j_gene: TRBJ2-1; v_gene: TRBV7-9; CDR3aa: CASSPGGQVPYEQFF
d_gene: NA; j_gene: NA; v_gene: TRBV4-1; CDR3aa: CASSNTGTGDYEQYF
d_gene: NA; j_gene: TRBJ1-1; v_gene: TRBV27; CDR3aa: CASSFAVMNTEAFF
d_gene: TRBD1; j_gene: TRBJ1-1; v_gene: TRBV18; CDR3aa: CASSPQNRQGDTEAFF